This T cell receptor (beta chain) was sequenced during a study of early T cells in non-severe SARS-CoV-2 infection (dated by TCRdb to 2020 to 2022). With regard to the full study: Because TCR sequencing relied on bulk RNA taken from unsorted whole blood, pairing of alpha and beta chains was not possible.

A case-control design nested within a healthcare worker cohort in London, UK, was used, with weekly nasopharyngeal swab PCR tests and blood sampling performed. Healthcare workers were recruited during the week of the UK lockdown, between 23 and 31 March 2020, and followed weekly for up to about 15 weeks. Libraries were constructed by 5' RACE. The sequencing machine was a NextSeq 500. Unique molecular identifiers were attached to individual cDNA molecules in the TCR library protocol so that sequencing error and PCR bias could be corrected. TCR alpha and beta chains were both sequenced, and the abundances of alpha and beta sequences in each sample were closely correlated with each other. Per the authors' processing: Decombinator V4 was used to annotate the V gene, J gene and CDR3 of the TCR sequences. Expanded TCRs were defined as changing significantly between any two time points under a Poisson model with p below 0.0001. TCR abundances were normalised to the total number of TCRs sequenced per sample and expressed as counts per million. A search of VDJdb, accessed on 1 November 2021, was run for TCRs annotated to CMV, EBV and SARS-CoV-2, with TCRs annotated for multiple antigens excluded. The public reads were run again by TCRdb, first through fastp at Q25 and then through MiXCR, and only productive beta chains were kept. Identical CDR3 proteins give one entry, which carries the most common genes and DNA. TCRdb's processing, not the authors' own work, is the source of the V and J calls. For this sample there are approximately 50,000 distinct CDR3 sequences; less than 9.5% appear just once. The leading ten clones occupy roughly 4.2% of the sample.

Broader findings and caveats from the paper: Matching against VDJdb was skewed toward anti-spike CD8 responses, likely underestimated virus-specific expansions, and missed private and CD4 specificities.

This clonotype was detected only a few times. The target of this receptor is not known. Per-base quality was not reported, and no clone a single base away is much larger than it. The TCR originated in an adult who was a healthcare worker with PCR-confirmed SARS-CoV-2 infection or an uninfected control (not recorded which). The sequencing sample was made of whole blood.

The DNA sequence is given as TGTGCTAGTGGTTTGGGCCCGGGACAGGTCAATCAGCCCCAGCATTTT. Its amino acids are CASGLGPGQVNQPQHF. The chain couples TRBV12-5 to TRBJ1-5; TRBD1 agrees with 8 junctional bases. The CDR3 runs 16 amino acids, cysteine and phenylalanine included. Only the CDR3 DNA is retained, 48 bases long and in frame from the first base. V is pruned by 1 base and J by 3 bases, leaving 5 bases of the junction without a gene match. CDR1 and CDR2, looked up from the germline V gene, are LGHNT and FRNRAP.